This record concerns one T cell receptor beta chain sequence. The data stem from a study of blood T cell repertoires in COVID-19. Per the authors' pipeline: Estimates of nucleated cell counts were drawn from the amplification of reference gene primers. Sequencing used immunoSEQ multiplex PCR; TCRdb keeps in-frame clones, though not all of them. The V and J calls and the clone size are those of that table, but D and trimming were determined from the DNA. The sample has 55,000 or so clones, almost 85% seen once. The CDR3 loop spans 15 amino acids. The V gene end was trimmed by 3 bases and the J gene end by 2 bases; junction bases not matched to a gene: 6. Germline lookup yields CDR1 SGHAT and CDR2 FQDESV (reference sequence).

This chain links TRBV11-1 with TRBJ1-1, with 7 bases fitting TRBD1. This TCR was sampled from a human donor in a cohort sampled during active COVID-19. Sequenced: peripheral blood. The CDR3 DNA is TGTGCCAGCAGCTTCAGGGGGGATTATAACACTGAAGCTTTCTTT. This codes for CASSFRGDYNTEAFF.